This TCR beta chain stems from a study of chemoradiotherapy in HPV16-positive cancers. Study-wide findings and caveats: Better recurrence-free survival went with HPV-responsive T-cell expansion in HPV16-positive patients. Functional assays defining HPV-specific T cells used only two HPV16-positive patients.

Turning to this clone: What it recognizes is unknown.

Sequencing used immunoSEQ multiplex PCR; TCRdb keeps in-frame clones, though not all of them. Here the sample spans 7,000 to 9,500 clones, 78% being singletons. The TCR was taken from a human donor with HPV-associated anogenital cancer. The sample was collected from a patient who underwent chemoradiotherapy.

The CDR3 region has the DNA TGTGCCAGCAGCTTGGGACTAGCGTTCCAAGAGACCCAGTACTTC. It codes for CASSLGLAFQETQYF. The chain joins TRBV11-2 to TRBJ2-5, with TRBD2 matching over 10 bases. Trimming removed 3 bases from V and 1 base from J; junction bases left unmatched: 2. CDR1 and CDR2 (germline): SGHAT, FQNNGV. The CDR3 runs 15 residues.